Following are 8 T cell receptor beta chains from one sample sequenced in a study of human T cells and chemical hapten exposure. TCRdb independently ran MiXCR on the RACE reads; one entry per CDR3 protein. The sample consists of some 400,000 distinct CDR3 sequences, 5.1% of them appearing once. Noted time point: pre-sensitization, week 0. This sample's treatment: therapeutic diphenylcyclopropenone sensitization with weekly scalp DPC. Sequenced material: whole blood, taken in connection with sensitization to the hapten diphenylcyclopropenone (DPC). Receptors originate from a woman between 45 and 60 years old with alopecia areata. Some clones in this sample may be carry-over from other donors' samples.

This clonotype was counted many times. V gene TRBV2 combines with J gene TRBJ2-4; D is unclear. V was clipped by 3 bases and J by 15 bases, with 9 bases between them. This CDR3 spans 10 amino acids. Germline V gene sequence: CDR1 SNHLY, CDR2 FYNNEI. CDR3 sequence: CASSDSSRYF. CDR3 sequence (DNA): TGTGCCAGCAGTGACAGTTCACGGTACTTC.

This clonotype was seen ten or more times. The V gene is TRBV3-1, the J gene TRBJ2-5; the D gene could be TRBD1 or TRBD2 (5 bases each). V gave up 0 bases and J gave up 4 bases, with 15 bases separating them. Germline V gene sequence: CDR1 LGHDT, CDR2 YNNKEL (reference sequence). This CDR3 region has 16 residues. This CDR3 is CASSQEGGWGRETQYF. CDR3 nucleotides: TGTGCCAGCAGCCAAGAGGGCGGCTGGGGACGAGAGACCCAGTACTTC.

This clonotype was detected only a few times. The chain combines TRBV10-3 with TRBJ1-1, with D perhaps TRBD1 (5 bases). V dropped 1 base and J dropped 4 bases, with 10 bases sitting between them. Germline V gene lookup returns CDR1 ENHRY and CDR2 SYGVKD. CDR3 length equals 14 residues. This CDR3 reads CAISEWAGTTEAFF. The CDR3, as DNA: TGTGCCATCAGTGAGTGGGCAGGGACCACTGAAGCTTTCTTT.

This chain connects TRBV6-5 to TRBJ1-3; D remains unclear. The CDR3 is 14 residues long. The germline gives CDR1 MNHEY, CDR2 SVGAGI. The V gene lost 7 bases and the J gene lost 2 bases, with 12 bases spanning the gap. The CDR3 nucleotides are TGTGCCAGCATTGTGACTCAGGCTGGAAACACCATATATTTT. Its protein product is CASIVTQAGNTIYF.

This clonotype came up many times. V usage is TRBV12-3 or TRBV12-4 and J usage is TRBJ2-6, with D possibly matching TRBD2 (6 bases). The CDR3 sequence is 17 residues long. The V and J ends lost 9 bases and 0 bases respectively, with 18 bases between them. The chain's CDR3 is CASDIPGVYSGANVLTF. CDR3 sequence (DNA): TGTGCCAGTGACATCCCGGGGGTATACTCTGGGGCCAACGTCCTGACTTTC.

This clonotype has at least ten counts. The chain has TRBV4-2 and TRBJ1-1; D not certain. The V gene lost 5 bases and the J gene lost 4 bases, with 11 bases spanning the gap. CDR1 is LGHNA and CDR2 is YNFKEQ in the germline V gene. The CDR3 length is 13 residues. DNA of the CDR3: TGTGCCAGCAGCACGACGGGTAGCACTGAAGCTTTCTTT. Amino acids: CASSTTGSTEAFF.

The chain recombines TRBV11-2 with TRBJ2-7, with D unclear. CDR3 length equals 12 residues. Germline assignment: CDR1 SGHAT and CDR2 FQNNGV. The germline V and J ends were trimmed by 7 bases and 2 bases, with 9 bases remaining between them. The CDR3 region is CASNPLAYEQYF. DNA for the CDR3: TGTGCCAGCAATCCACTTGCCTACGAGCAGTACTTC.

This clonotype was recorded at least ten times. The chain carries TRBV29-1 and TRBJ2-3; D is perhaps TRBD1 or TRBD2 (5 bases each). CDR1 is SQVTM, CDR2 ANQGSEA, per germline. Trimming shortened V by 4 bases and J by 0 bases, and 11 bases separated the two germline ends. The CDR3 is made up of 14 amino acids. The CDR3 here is CSVVRGASTDTQYF. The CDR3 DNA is TGCAGCGTTGTTAGAGGGGCTAGCACAGATACGCAGTATTTT.